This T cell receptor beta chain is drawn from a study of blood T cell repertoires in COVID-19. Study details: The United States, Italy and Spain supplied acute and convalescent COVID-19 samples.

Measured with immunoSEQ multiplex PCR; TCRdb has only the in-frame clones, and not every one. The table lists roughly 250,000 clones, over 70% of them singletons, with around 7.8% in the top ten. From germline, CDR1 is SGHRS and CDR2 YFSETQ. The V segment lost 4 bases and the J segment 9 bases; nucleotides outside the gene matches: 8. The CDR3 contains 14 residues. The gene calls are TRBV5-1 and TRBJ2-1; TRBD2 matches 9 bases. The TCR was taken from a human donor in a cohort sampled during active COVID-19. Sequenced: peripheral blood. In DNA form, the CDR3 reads TGCGCCAGCAGCGGGTTTAGCGGGGGCCTTGAGCAGTTCTTC. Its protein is CASSGFSGGLEQFF.